This entry lists 22 T cell receptor beta chains sequenced from one sample in a study of PD-1 blockade in classical Hodgkin lymphoma. The data were produced by immunoSEQ multiplex PCR, yet TCRdb's version contains in-frame clones alone and is incomplete. This sample has 9,500 to 12,000 clones, with roughly 84% found just once. With no exception, relapse followed autologous stem cell transplantation in all patients, and brentuximab vedotin exposure varied. Sample: peripheral blood mononuclear cells (PBMCs), taken at baseline. These receptors all come from a human donor with classical Hodgkin lymphoma.

A single count supports this clone. The chain uses TRBV28 and TRBJ1-5; no reliable D call. The CDR3 has 14 amino acids. Trimming cost V 10 bases and J 0 bases, with 13 bases left between them. In germline, CDR1 is MDHEN, CDR2 SYDVKM. Here the CDR3 DNA reads TGTGCCACCTCGTACCCCACTAGCAATCAGCCCCAGCATTTT. Protein sequence: CATSYPTSNQPQHF.

The gene calls are TRBV15 and TRBJ1-4, with a tentative D call TRBD1 (6 bases). CDR3 length: 18 amino acids. Germline lookup yields CDR1 LNHNV and CDR2 YYDKDF (reference sequence). Deletions cut 1 base from V and 0 bases from J, with 15 bases between. CDR3 region: CATSRGGRGSSTNEKLFF. CDR3 nucleotide sequence: TGTGCCACCAGCAGAGGAGGAAGGGGGAGTTCAACTAATGAAAAACTGTTTTTT.

The chain couples TRBV7-2 to TRBJ1-4; D is uncertain. The CDR3 loop spans 14 amino acids. V shed 1 base and J shed 7 bases, with 10 bases lying between them. Germline V gene data show CDR1 as SGHTA and CDR2 as FQGNSA. Here the CDR3 reads CASSLVLPGEKLFF. DNA for the CDR3: TGTGCCAGCAGCTTAGTGCTACCCGGTGAAAAACTGTTTTTT. The whole variable domain, remainder taken from reference TRBV7-2 and TRBJ1-4, is GAGVSQSPSNKVTEKGKDVELRCDPISGHTALYWYRQSLGQGLEFLIYFQGNSAPDKSGLPSDRFSAERTGGSVSTLTIQRTQQEDSAVYLCASSLVLPGEKLFFGSGTQLSVL.

The rearrangement uses TRBV5-1 and TRBJ2-1, with D possibly TRBD2 on 6 matching bases. V was clipped by 1 base and J by 3 bases, with 14 bases between them. Germline V gene lookup returns CDR1 SGHRS and CDR2 YFSETQ. This CDR3 is built from 16 residues. As DNA, the CDR3 is TGCGCCAGCAGCTTGTCCGCAGGAGCGGGCTACAATGAGCAGTTCTTC. It yields the protein CASSLSAGAGYNEQFF. The variable domain in full, with the rest retrieved from reference TRBV5-1 and TRBJ2-1, is KAGVTQTPRYLIKTRGQQVTLSCSPISGHRSVSWYQQTPGQGLQFLFEYFSETQRNKGNFPGRFSGRQFSNSRSEMNVSTLELGDSALYLCASSLSAGAGYNEQFFGPGTRLTVL.

This clone was observed once. This chain joins TRBV6-4 and TRBJ2-1; 10 bases line up with TRBD2. Germline CDR1 reads MRHNA; CDR2 reads SNTAGT. The CDR3 is 15 amino acids. Trimming removed 4 bases from V and 9 bases from J; junction bases left unmatched: 9. CDR3 bases: TGTGCCAGCAGTGCACTAGCGGGACCTGGGGGTGAGCAGTTCTTC. Protein sequence: CASSALAGPGGEQFF.

The J gene is TRBJ1-3, the V gene TRBV29-1, with 10 positions matching TRBD1. The V and J ends lost 7 bases and 4 bases, in that order; junction bases with no gene match: 7. The CDR3 loop spans 14 amino acids. Germline V gene data show CDR1 as SQVTM and CDR2 as ANQGSEA. DNA of the CDR3: TGCAGCGCTGGGGACAGGGGAGCAGGAAACACCATATATTTT. This translates into CSAGDRGAGNTIYF. Full variable domain (missing parts from reference TRBV29-1 and TRBJ1-3): SAVISQKPSRDICQRGTSLTIQCQVDSQVTMMFWYRQQPGQSLTLIATANQGSEATYESGFVIDKFPISRPNLTFSTLTVSNMSPEDSSIYLCSAGDRGAGNTIYFGEGSWLTVV.

In DNA, the CDR3 is TGTGCCAGCAGCTTAGGGGGGGCCGGCTCTGGAAACACCATATATTTT. This gives the protein CASSLGGAGSGNTIYF. This sequence joins TRBV11-3 and TRBJ1-3; a possible D gene is TRBD1 (6 bases). Germline CDR1 and CDR2: SGHNT and YENEEA. The CDR3 sequence is 16 residues long. V was pared by 1 base and J by 0 bases, with 10 bases between.

This CDR3 is CATSRGQGDGYTF. The DNA of the CDR3 is TGTGCCACCAGCAGAGGACAGGGGGACGGCTACACCTTC. This sequence joins TRBV15 and TRBJ1-2; TRBD1 aligns across 9 bases. V gave up 1 base and J gave up 8 bases; unmatched junction bases: 2. In germline, CDR1 is LNHNV, CDR2 YYDKDF (reference sequence). This CDR3 comprises 13 residues.

The table lists this clone with a count of one. The chain uses TRBV7-2 and TRBJ2-7; 12 positions agree with TRBD2. J was trimmed by 0 bases and V by 0 bases; bases with no gene match: 15. The CDR3 runs 21 residues. Germline V gene data show CDR1 as SGHTA and CDR2 as FQGNSA. CDR3 sequence (DNA): TGTGCCAGCAGCTTAGCATCAGGGTGGTCTAGCGGGAGGGTTAGCTCCTACGAGCAGTACTTC. This gives the protein CASSLASGWSSGRVSSYEQYF.

This rearrangement joins TRBV18 to TRBJ1-5; D possibly corresponds to TRBD1 (6 bases). Germline V gene lookup returns CDR1 KGHSH and CDR2 LQKENI. Trimming removed 6 bases from V and 3 bases from J, with 12 bases in between. The CDR3 consists of 14 residues. The CDR3 reads CASSRTDFNQPQHF. CDR3 coding DNA: TGTGCCAGCTCTAGGACAGATTTCAATCAGCCCCAGCATTTT.

Comments on this clone: This specimen includes other DNA sequences encoding the same CDR3. The chain employs TRBV9 and TRBJ2-3; D not certain. V lost 0 bases and J lost 4, with 6 bases in between. The CDR3 has 13 amino acids. From germline, CDR1 is SGDLS and CDR2 YYNGEE. The CDR3 nucleotides are TGTGCCAGCAGCGTAGGAAGCCCAGATACGCAGTATTTT. This encodes CASSVGSPDTQYF.

The V and J genes are TRBV7-8 and TRBJ2-7, with D tentatively TRBD1 (6 bases). Trimming left V 5 bases short and J 1 base short, with 12 bases between. The CDR3 totals 14 residues. Germline CDR1 reads SGHVS; CDR2 reads FQNEAQ. Here the CDR3 reads CASSPSRGSYEQYF. CDR3 DNA: TGTGCCAGCAGCCCAAGTAGGGGGTCCTACGAGCAGTACTTC.

This clone was recorded once. The V and J genes are TRBV30 and TRBJ1-3, with D possibly matching TRBD1 (6 bases). The V and J ends lost 2 bases and 2 bases respectively, with 13 bases between them. This CDR3 region has 15 residues. Germline CDR1 is GTSNPN and CDR2 is SVGIG (reference sequence). The CDR3 DNA follows: TGTGCCTGGAGTATAACCCGGGGGCCTGGAAACACCATATATTTT. It codes for CAWSITRGPGNTIYF.

The V call is TRBV5-1, the J call TRBJ1-2, with D maybe TRBD1 (5 bases). The CDR3 sequence is 14 residues long. Germline CDR1 SGHRS, CDR2 YFSETQ. V lost 4 bases to trimming and J lost 0 bases, with 10 bases between them. The CDR3 bases are TGCGCCAGCAGCACCGGGACGCCTAACTATGGCTACACCTTC. It encodes CASSTGTPNYGYTF.

Within the sample, this clone is medium-sized. V usage is TRBV28 and J usage is TRBJ1-1; D might be TRBD1 (5 bases). Germline CDR1 is MDHEN and CDR2 is SYDVKM. The CDR3 is 15 amino acids. Trimming took 5 bases from V and 0 from J, leaving 13 bases between them. The CDR3: CASSPGTALNTEAFF. CDR3 in DNA: TGTGCCAGCAGTCCAGGGACGGCCCTGAACACTGAAGCTTTCTTT. Full variable domain (remainder filled in from reference TRBV28 and TRBJ1-1): DVKVTQSSRYLVKRTGEKVFLECVQDMDHENMFWYRQDPGLGLRLIYFSYDVKMKEKGDIPEGYSVSREKKERFSLILESASTNQTSMYLCASSPGTALNTEAFFGQGTRLTVV.

The V and J genes are TRBV7-9 and TRBJ2-5; unclear D gene. Gene TRBJ2-7 matches the end of the DNA better, so the J call may be wrong. The CDR3 consists of 12 residues. The germline gives CDR1 SEHNR, CDR2 FQNEAQ (reference sequence). The CDR3, as DNA: TGTGCCAGCAGCTTAGTCAAACACGAGCAGTACTTC. Translated, it gives CASSLVKHEQYF.

The rearrangement links TRBV5-5 to TRBJ2-7; 8 bases are shared with TRBD2. The CDR3 runs to 15 residues. Per the germline V gene, CDR1 is SGHKS and CDR2 is YYEKEE (reference sequence). J gave up 0 bases and V 4 bases, and 6 bases lay outside the gene matches. In nucleotides, the CDR3 is TGTGCCAGCAGCGGTAGCGGGACGGTCTCCTACGAGCAGTACTTC. Translating gives CASSGSGTVSYEQYF.

The genes are TRBV6-1 and TRBJ1-4; the match to TRBD1 covers 7 bases. The germline CDR1 and CDR2 sequences are MNHNS and SASEGT. The CDR3 consists of 13 residues. Trimming cost V 11 bases and J 6 bases; bases outside gene matches: 9. This CDR3 reads CAGGGRGYEKLFF. The CDR3, as DNA: TGTGCCGGGGGGGGCAGGGGGTATGAAAAACTGTTTTTT.

This chain uses TRBV5-1 with TRBJ1-2; 8 bases fit TRBD1. The CDR3 is 16 amino acids. J was trimmed by 3 bases and V by 4 bases; bases with no gene match: 11. Per germline, CDR1 SGHRS and CDR2 YFSETQ. The CDR3 reads CASSPTTPTGDYGYTF. DNA of the CDR3: TGCGCCAGCAGCCCCACCACGCCGACAGGGGACTATGGCTACACCTTC.

The chain carries TRBV7-3 and TRBJ2-3; 10 bases are a match to TRBD2. This CDR3 has 14 residues. CDR1 and CDR2 from the germline V gene are SGHTA and FQGTGA. Trimming took 11 bases from V and 0 from J; bases not matched to a gene: 5. CDR3 sequence (DNA): TGTGCCTCCGCTAGCGGGGGTAGCACAGATACGCAGTATTTT. This encodes CASASGGSTDTQYF.

The sample holds a few counts of this clone. The gene calls are TRBV4-1 and TRBJ1-5; no clear D gene. In germline, CDR1 is MGHRA, CDR2 YSYEKL. This CDR3 contains 13 residues. V was shortened by 0 bases and J by 6 bases, with 6 bases between the two germline ends. In DNA form, the CDR3 reads TGCGCCAGCAGCCAAGACCCTGCTCAGCCCCAGCATTTT. Its protein product is CASSQDPAQPQHF.

Only one count was recorded for this clone. J is TRBJ1-1 and V is TRBV13; TRBD1 matches 8 bases. Germline values: CDR1 PRHDT, CDR2 FYEKMQ (reference sequence). This CDR3 contains 15 residues. The V and J ends lost 1 base and 7 bases, in that order; junction bases with no gene match: 8. CDR3 sequence reads: CASSLAGQGFNEAFF. As DNA, the CDR3 is TGTGCCAGCAGCTTAGCTGGACAGGGATTTAATGAAGCTTTCTTT.